Shown below are 26 T cell receptor beta chains from a single sample sequenced in a study of shared clonotypes between healthy human individuals. Naive CD8 cells comprised CD45RO-negative, CCR7-positively selected cells, excluding terminally differentiated effector memory CD45RA+ cells. Sequenced by immunoSEQ multiplex PCR; TCRdb stores in-frame clones only, minus some. The sample yields about 2,100,000 clones, 85% to 95% seen once. Sequenced material: naive CD8+ T cells from PBMCs. Source of these receptors: a man aged 18-30 years in good health. Some clones in this sample may be carry-over from other donors' samples.

In nucleotides, the CDR3 is TGCGCCAGCAGCCAACAGACCAGAGGGTTTGTAAATGAGCAGTTCTTC. The encoded protein is CASSQQTRGFVNEQFF. The gene calls are TRBV5-1 and TRBJ2-1; TRBD2 is a possible D gene (5 bases). This CDR3 region has 16 residues. Trimming took off 4 bases at V and 7 bases at J, with 21 bases between the two ends. From germline, CDR1 is SGHRS and CDR2 YFSETQ.

This chain joins TRBV6-5 and TRBJ1-5; D unresolved. Germline V gene lookup returns CDR1 MNHEY and CDR2 SVGAGI. Trimming took 2 bases from V and 3 from J, leaving 5 bases between them. The length of the CDR3 is 13 residues. The CDR3: CASSYDNNQPQHF. CDR3 coding DNA: TGTGCCAGCAGTTACGACAACAATCAGCCCCAGCATTTT.

In its sample, this clone was seen once. V usage is TRBV12-1 and J usage is TRBJ2-7; the table's D call TRBD1 went unverified against the DNA. TRBV12-1 is an annotated pseudogene. The CDR3 length is 17 residues. The CDR3 is CASSIPFPRGLPYEQYF. The CDR3 bases are TGTGCCAGCAGCATCCCTTTCCCCAGGGGGCTTCCCTACGAGCAGTACTTC.

This chain connects TRBV13 to TRBJ2-3; 15 nucleotides line up with TRBD2. CDR1 and CDR2 from the germline V gene are PRHDT and FYEKMQ (reference sequence). This CDR3 spans 17 amino acids. V was clipped by 4 bases and J by 3 bases; unmatched bases: 5. CDR3 sequence (DNA): TGTGCCAGCAGCTCCTCGGGGACTAGCGGGAGGACAGATACGCAGTATTTT. Residues: CASSSSGTSGRTDTQYF. The variable domain in full, with the rest retrieved from reference TRBV13 and TRBJ2-3, is AAGVIQSPRHLIKEKRETATLKCYPIPRHDTVYWYQQGPGQDPQFLISFYEKMQSDKGSIPDRFSAQQFSDYHSELNMSSLELGDSALYFCASSSSGTSGRTDTQYFGPGTRLTVL.

The J gene is TRBJ2-7, the V gene TRBV6-1; 8 positions match TRBD2. Germline V gives CDR1 MNHNS, CDR2 SASEGT. The J segment lost 6 bases and the V segment lost 11 bases, leaving 15 bases of the junction unmatched. CDR3 length: 14 amino acids. Here the CDR3 DNA reads TGTGCCGGCGGGCGGTCGCGGGAGGTTACCGAGCAGTACTTC. It encodes CAGGRSREVTEQYF.

The rearrangement links TRBV6-5 to TRBJ2-5, with 7 bases lining up with TRBD2. After removal of 8 bases from V and 2 bases from J, the junction contained 5 bases not matched to a gene. Germline CDR1 reads MNHEY; CDR2 reads SVGAGI. This CDR3 has 13 residues. The CDR3 region has the DNA TGTGCCAGCCGGCGAGCGGGACAAGAGACCCAGTACTTC. Translation gives CASRRAGQETQYF.

The chain couples TRBV27 to TRBJ2-7, with a tentative D call TRBD2 (5 bases). Trimming stripped 6 bases from V and 2 bases from J, with 17 bases between. Germline V gene data show CDR1 as MNHEY and CDR2 as SMNVEV (reference sequence). This CDR3 comprises 15 residues. The DNA for the CDR3 is TGTGCCAGCAGCCATAGGAGCGGCATCACCTACGAGCAGTACTTC. Translating it yields CASSHRSGITYEQYF.

This chain connects TRBV7-3 to TRBJ2-3; TRBD2 matches at 7 bases. V dropped 5 bases and J dropped 1; count of bases not matched to a gene: 9. Germline loops: CDR1 SGHTA, CDR2 FQGTGA. This CDR3 contains 16 residues. Here the CDR3 reads CASSPTLAQRTDTQYF. Here the CDR3 DNA reads TGTGCCAGCAGCCCTACACTAGCGCAACGCACAGATACGCAGTATTTT.

The chain joins TRBV6-1 to TRBJ2-7; a weak D match, TRBD1 (5 bases). CDR3 size: 14 residues. Deletions cut 1 base from V and 4 bases from J, with 11 bases between. Per germline, CDR1 MNHNS and CDR2 SASEGT. CDR3 protein: CASSEGRQGYEQYF. The DNA for the CDR3 is TGTGCCAGCAGTGAAGGCAGGCAGGGTTACGAGCAGTACTTC.

The chain combines TRBV29-1 with TRBJ2-7; D remains ambiguous. Germline V gene sequence: CDR1 SQVTM, CDR2 ANQGSEA. The ends were cut back, 0 bases at V and 5 bases at J, with 11 bases in the middle. There are 13 residues in the CDR3. CDR3 region: CSVEDEVRHEQYF. The CDR3 nucleotides read TGCAGCGTTGAAGATGAGGTGAGACACGAGCAGTACTTC.

The chain recombines TRBV6-6 with TRBJ2-1; tentative D call: TRBD2 (5 bases). Germline CDR1 reads MNHNY; CDR2 reads SVGAGI (reference sequence). This CDR3 spans 15 amino acids. The germline V and J ends were trimmed by 7 bases and 2 bases, with 15 bases remaining between them. In DNA, the CDR3 is TGTGCCAGCACCACTGCCGGGGTTACCTACAATGAGCAGTTCTTC. Translation gives CASTTAGVTYNEQFF.

The chain uses TRBV4-2 and TRBJ2-7; the match to TRBD2 covers 7 bases. There are 15 residues in the CDR3. In germline, CDR1 is LGHNA, CDR2 YNFKEQ. V shed 0 bases, J shed 5 bases, and the junction held 7 bases outside the gene matches. CDR3 in DNA: TGTGCCAGCAGCCAAGATCGCGGGAGCGGCGACGAGCAGTACTTC. This sequence encodes CASSQDRGSGDEQYF.

The V gene is TRBV4-2, the J gene TRBJ2-7; TRBD2 aligns across 8 bases. CDR1 and CDR2 (germline): LGHNA, YNFKEQ. This CDR3 is 14 amino acids long. Trimming took 0 bases from V and 4 from J; bases not matched to a gene: 2. CDR3 region: CASSQEREGYEQYF. As DNA, the CDR3 is TGTGCCAGCAGCCAAGAACGGGAGGGATACGAGCAGTACTTC.

The chain links TRBV4-3 to TRBJ2-7; 9 nucleotides line up with TRBD2. The CDR3 length is 18 residues. V lost 0 bases, J lost 0 bases, and 9 bases stayed unmatched. Germline V lookup: CDR1 LGHNA, CDR2 YSLEER. This chain's CDR3 is CASSQDFTSGPSSYEQYF. The CDR3 nucleotides read TGCGCCAGCAGCCAAGATTTCACTAGCGGGCCTAGCTCCTACGAGCAGTACTTC.

As regards this clone: This sample includes further DNA sequences coding for the same CDR3. As DNA, the CDR3 is TGCAGCGTTGTTGCGGGAGGACTCTACAATGAGCAGTTCTTC. Protein sequence: CSVVAGGLYNEQFF. The V call is TRBV29-1, the J call TRBJ2-1, with 8 bases matching TRBD2. The CDR3 length is 14 residues. The germline CDR1 and CDR2 sequences are SQVTM and ANQGSEA. V gave up 4 bases and J gave up 3 bases; unmatched junction bases: 5.

The genes are TRBV15 and TRBJ1-4; 9 bases match TRBD1. J was trimmed by 4 bases and V by 3 bases; bases with no gene match: 9. CDR1 and CDR2 from the germline V gene are LNHNV and YYDKDF (reference sequence). This CDR3 comprises 17 residues. The chain's CDR3 is CATSSDWDRAFNEKLFF. Written as DNA, the CDR3 is TGTGCCACCAGCAGCGACTGGGACAGGGCATTTAATGAAAAACTGTTTTTT.

This chain joins TRBV7-9 and TRBJ2-3; the match to TRBD2 covers 7 bases. In germline, CDR1 is SEHNR, CDR2 FQNEAQ (reference sequence). The J segment lost 8 bases and the V segment lost 2 bases, leaving 1 base of the junction unmatched. The CDR3 is 12 residues long. CDR3 region: CASSLWEGTQYF. The DNA for the CDR3 is TGTGCCAGCAGCTTATGGGAGGGTACGCAGTATTTT. The full variable domain, rest sourced from reference TRBV7-9 and TRBJ2-3, is DTGVSQNPRHKITKRGQNVTFRCDPISEHNRLYWYRQTLGQGPEFLTYFQNEAQLEKSRLLSDRFSAERPKGSFSTLEIQRTEQGDSAMYLCASSLWEGTQYFGPGTRLTVL.

Comment on this clone: Additional DNA sequences in this sample encode the identical CDR3. This rearrangement joins TRBV27 to TRBJ2-7; no firm D call. The V end lost 2 bases, the J end lost 7 bases, and 12 bases lay between the germline ends. Germline-derived CDR1 and CDR2 are MNHEY and SMNVEV (reference sequence). This CDR3 has 13 amino acids. CDR3 region: CASSLGVTYEQYF. DNA for the CDR3: TGTGCCAGCAGTTTAGGAGTTACGTATGAGCAGTACTTC.

The chain is built from TRBV28 and TRBJ1-4, with TRBD1 as a possible D gene (5 bases). The CDR3 is made up of 15 amino acids. The germline V gene encodes CDR1 MDHEN and CDR2 SYDVKM. Trimming stripped 4 bases from V and 10 bases from J, with 19 bases between. DNA for the CDR3: TGTGCCAGCAGTTACAGGACGGCCTCTCTAGGAAAACTGTTTTTT. Amino acids: CASSYRTASLGKLFF.

The chain links TRBV5-6 to TRBJ1-5; tentatively, D is TRBD1 (6 bases). The V end lost 2 bases, the J end lost 7 bases, and 13 bases lay between the germline ends. Germline values: CDR1 SGHDT, CDR2 YYEEEE. The CDR3 extends over 14 amino acids. CDR3 in amino acids: CASSLAGAFQPQHF. The CDR3 coding sequence is TGTGCCAGCAGCTTAGCGGGGGCGTTCCAGCCCCAGCATTTT.

The chain joins TRBV15 to TRBJ2-7, with D possibly being TRBD1 (5 bases). The V end lost 5 bases, the J end lost 2 bases, and 7 bases lay between the germline ends. CDR1 LNHNV and CDR2 YYDKDF come from the germline V gene (reference sequence). The CDR3 is 12 amino acids. DNA for the CDR3: TGTGCCACCAGCCACAGGACCTACGAGCAGTACTTC. It translates to CATSHRTYEQYF.

This chain uses TRBV11-2 with TRBJ2-1, with a weak D call TRBD1 (7 bases). This CDR3 has 15 amino acids. Trimming shortened V by 6 bases and J by 4 bases, and 16 bases separated the two germline ends. Germline V CDR1 and CDR2: SGHAT, FQNNGV. The CDR3 coding sequence is TGTGCCAGCAGTGCGAAGGAGGGGGCATACAATGAGCAGTTCTTC. Protein product: CASSAKEGAYNEQFF. The full variable domain, rest sourced from reference TRBV11-2 and TRBJ2-1, is EAGVAQSPRYKIIEKRQSVAFWCNPISGHATLYWYQQILGQGPKLLIQFQNNGVVDDSQLPKDRFSAERLKGVDSTLKIQPAKLEDSAVYLCASSAKEGAYNEQFFGPGTRLTVL.

The chain couples TRBV28 to TRBJ1-1; the match to TRBD1 covers 7 bases. Losses at the gene ends were 3 bases for V and 0 bases for J; bases not matched to a gene: 4. The germline gives CDR1 MDHEN, CDR2 SYDVKM. This CDR3 is 15 amino acids long. CDR3 residues: CASSFWDSLNTEAFF. CDR3 bases: TGTGCCAGCAGTTTTTGGGACAGTTTGAACACTGAAGCTTTCTTT. The full variable domain, rest sourced from reference TRBV28 and TRBJ1-1, is DVKVTQSSRYLVKRTGEKVFLECVQDMDHENMFWYRQDPGLGLRLIYFSYDVKMKEKGDIPEGYSVSREKKERFSLILESASTNQTSMYLCASSFWDSLNTEAFFGQGTRLTVV.

Note on this clone: Other DNA sequences in the same sample also yield this CDR3. The chain joins TRBV19 to TRBJ2-7, with 10 bases identical to TRBD1. There are 14 residues in the CDR3. Trimming cost V 5 bases and J 0 bases; bases outside gene matches: 1. CDR1 and CDR2 from the germline V gene are LNHDA and SQIVND (reference sequence). As DNA, the CDR3 is TGTGCCAGTAGTGGGACAGGGGTCTCCTACGAGCAGTACTTC. Translated: CASSGTGVSYEQYF.

The J gene is TRBJ2-7, the V gene TRBV4-2, with D possibly being TRBD2 (5 bases). Germline V gene data show CDR1 as LGHNA and CDR2 as YNFKEQ. V was trimmed by 5 bases and J by 0 bases, leaving 8 bases between them. The CDR3 has 13 residues. CDR3 protein: CASSEGTSYEQYF. CDR3 nucleotide sequence: TGTGCCAGCAGCGAGGGAACCTCCTACGAGCAGTACTTC.

There are a few counts of this clone. The J gene is TRBJ1-1, the V gene TRBV11-2; the D is unclear. V shed 6 bases and J shed 3 bases, with 8 bases lying between them. Germline lookup yields CDR1 SGHAT and CDR2 FQNNGV. The CDR3 has 12 residues. CDR3 residues: CASREMYTEAFF. CDR3 nucleotides: TGTGCCAGCAGGGAGATGTACACTGAAGCTTTCTTT. Drawing the rest from reference TRBV11-2 and TRBJ1-1, the complete variable domain is EAGVAQSPRYKIIEKRQSVAFWCNPISGHATLYWYQQILGQGPKLLIQFQNNGVVDDSQLPKDRFSAERLKGVDSTLKIQPAKLEDSAVYLCASREMYTEAFFGQGTRLTVV.